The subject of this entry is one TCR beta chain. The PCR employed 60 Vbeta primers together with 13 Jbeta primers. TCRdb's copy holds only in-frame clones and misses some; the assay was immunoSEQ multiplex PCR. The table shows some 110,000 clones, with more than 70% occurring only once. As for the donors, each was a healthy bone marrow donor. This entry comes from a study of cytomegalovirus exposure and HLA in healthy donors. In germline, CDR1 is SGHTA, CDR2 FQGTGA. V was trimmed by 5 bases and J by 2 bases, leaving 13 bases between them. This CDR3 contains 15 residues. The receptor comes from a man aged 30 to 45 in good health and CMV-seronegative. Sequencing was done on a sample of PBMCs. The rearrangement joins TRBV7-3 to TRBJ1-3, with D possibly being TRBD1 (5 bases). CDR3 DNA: TGTGCCAGCAGCCTTACGGGAGGGGCTGGAAACACCATATATTTT. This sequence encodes CASSLTGGAGNTIYF.